The clone carrying this T cell receptor (beta chain) was found many times. This entry belongs to a study of T-cell memory formation after mild COVID-19. This CDR3 is built from 14 residues. The V end lost 3 bases, the J end lost 5 bases, and 16 bases lay between the germline ends. CDR1 and CDR2 (germline): SQVTM, ANQGSEA. Researchers used 5'RACE with constant-segment primers to make TCR alpha and TCR beta cDNA libraries that carry sample barcodes and UMIs. TCRdb itself ran the 5' RACE reads through MiXCR, one entry per CDR3 protein. The table lists approximately 500,000 distinct CDR3 sequences, approximately 25% of them singletons.

The TCR comes from an adult woman who had mild COVID-19 (a few samples of this study predate the infection). Cell type and time point are not known. The chain links TRBV29-1 to TRBJ2-5; D is perhaps TRBD2 (6 bases). Sequencing was carried out using PBMCs or a T cell subset sorted from them (not recorded which). CDR3 coding DNA: TGCAGCGTTGATCTGAGCGGAGGGGTGGAGACCCAGTACTTC. Its protein is CSVDLSGGVETQYF.